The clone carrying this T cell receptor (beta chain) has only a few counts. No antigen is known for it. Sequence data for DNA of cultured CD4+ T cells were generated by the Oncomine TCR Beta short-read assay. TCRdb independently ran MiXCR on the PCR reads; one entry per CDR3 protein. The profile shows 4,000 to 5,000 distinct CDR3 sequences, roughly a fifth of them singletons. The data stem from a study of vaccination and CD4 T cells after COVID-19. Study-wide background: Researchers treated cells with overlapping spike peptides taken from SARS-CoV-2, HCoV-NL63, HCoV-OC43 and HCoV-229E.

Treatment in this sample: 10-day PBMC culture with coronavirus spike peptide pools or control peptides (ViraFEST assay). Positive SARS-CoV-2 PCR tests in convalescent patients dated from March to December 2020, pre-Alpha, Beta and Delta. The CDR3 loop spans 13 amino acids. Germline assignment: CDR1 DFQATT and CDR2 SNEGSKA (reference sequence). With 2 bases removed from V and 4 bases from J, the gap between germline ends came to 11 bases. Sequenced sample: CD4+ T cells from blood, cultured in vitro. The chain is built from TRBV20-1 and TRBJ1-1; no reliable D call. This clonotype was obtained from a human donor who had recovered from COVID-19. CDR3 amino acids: CSARSPSGTEAFF. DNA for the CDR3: TGCAGTGCTAGATCCCCAAGCGGCACTGAAGCTTTCTTT.